The 10 T cell receptor beta chains presented below share a single source sample, sequenced in a study of blood T cell repertoires in COVID-19. Libraries were prepared by immunoSEQ multiplex PCR; TCRdb keeps only in-frame clonotypes and omits some of them. Of some 48,000 clones listed, approximately 84% are singletons. The specimen was peripheral blood. These receptors all come from a man aged 50-59 years with acute or convalescent COVID-19.

The chain couples TRBV12-3 or TRBV12-4 to TRBJ1-2; D is possibly TRBD1 (5 bases). This CDR3 contains 13 residues. The ends were cut back, 8 bases at V and 4 bases at J, with 14 bases in the middle. This CDR3 is CASSPGGFYGYTF. In nucleotides, the CDR3 is TGTGCCAGCTCCCCTGGGGGGTTCTATGGCTACACCTTC.

V usage is TRBV5-3 and J usage is TRBJ2-2; 10 bases fit TRBD2. TRBV5-3 is an ORF for which the function is uncertain. CDR3 length: 16 amino acids. Trimming removed 4 bases from V and 5 bases from J; junction bases left unmatched: 8. The CDR3 loop is CARSRSGRARTGELFF. CDR3 sequence (DNA): TGTGCCAGAAGCCGCAGCGGGAGGGCCAGGACCGGGGAGCTGTTTTTT.

This sequence joins TRBV28 and TRBJ1-6; 8 nucleotides match TRBD1. Unmatched junction bases numbered 4, after V lost 2 bases and J lost 10 bases. CDR1 is MDHEN and CDR2 is SYDVKM in the germline V gene. This CDR3 has 14 amino acids. CDR3 residues: CASSLHGQGSPLHF. CDR3 DNA sequence: TGTGCCAGCAGTTTACATGGACAGGGCTCACCCCTCCACTTT.

The rearrangement joins TRBV6-6 to TRBJ1-4, with 7 nucleotides matching TRBD1. Trimming took 6 bases from V and 4 from J; bases not matched to a gene: 5. This CDR3 region has 14 residues. Germline assignment: CDR1 MNHNY and CDR2 SVGAGI (reference sequence). CDR3 loop: CASRLRQGNEKLFF. The CDR3 DNA follows: TGTGCCAGCAGACTAAGACAGGGTAATGAAAAACTGTTTTTT.

This chain links TRBV2 with TRBJ2-5; D perhaps matches TRBD2 (6 bases). Germline values: CDR1 SNHLY, CDR2 FYNNEI. The CDR3 loop spans 14 amino acids. Trimming took off 0 bases at V and 2 bases at J, with 7 bases between the two ends. The CDR3 DNA reads as TGTGCCAGCAGTGAAGCGGAGGGACAAGAGACCCAGTACTTC. This sequence encodes CASSEAEGQETQYF.

The chain combines TRBV30 with TRBJ1-2, with 7 bases lining up with TRBD1. CDR1 and CDR2 from the germline V gene are GTSNPN and SVGIG (reference sequence). The CDR3 has 14 amino acids. J was trimmed by 8 bases and V by 8 bases; bases with no gene match: 17. The CDR3 nucleotides read TGTGCCGGCATGCAACAGGGGCGACTAGAAGGCTACACCTTC. It specifies CAGMQQGRLEGYTF.

The DNA for the CDR3 is TGTGCCAGCAGCTCCGGGACAGCAAAAGAGACCCAGTACTTC. It is translated as CASSSGTAKETQYF. The chain is built from TRBV6-2 or TRBV6-3 and TRBJ2-5; 7 bases fit TRBD1. Germline CDR1 MNHEY, CDR2 SVGEGT. Trimming removed 6 bases from V and 3 bases from J; junction bases left unmatched: 7. There are 14 residues in the CDR3.

The count of this clone is one. The V and J genes are TRBV12-3 or TRBV12-4 and TRBJ2-7, with a tentative D call TRBD2 (5 bases). V lost 3 bases, J lost 2 bases, and 8 bases lay in between. This CDR3 has 13 amino acids. CDR3 sequence: CASSLRATYEQYF. The CDR3 DNA sequence: TGTGCCAGCAGTTTGCGGGCCACCTACGAGCAGTACTTC.

This clone was picked up one time. The rearrangement links TRBV19 to TRBJ1-1; D remains ambiguous. The CDR3 has 13 residues. CDR1 is LNHDA, CDR2 SQIVND, per germline (reference sequence). Between the trimmed V and J ends, which lost 8 bases and 0 bases, there was a span of 10 bases. The CDR3 DNA sequence: TGTGCCAGTGAGGCAAAAATGAACACTGAAGCTTTCTTT. Translated: CASEAKMNTEAFF. The full variable domain, completed using reference TRBV19 and TRBJ1-1, is DGGITQSPKYLFRKEGQNVTLSCEQNLNHDAMYWYRQDPGQGLRLIYYSQIVNDFQKGDIAEGYSVSREKKESFPLTVTSAQKNPTAFYLCASEAKMNTEAFFGQGTRLTVV.

This chain links TRBV7-9 with TRBJ1-2; maybe TRBD1 (6 bases). The CDR3 is made up of 14 amino acids. The V gene lost 0 bases and the J gene lost 6 bases, with 11 bases spanning the gap. CDR1 is SEHNR, CDR2 FQNEAQ, per germline (reference sequence). The CDR3 loop reads CASSLAQGTHGYTF. The DNA for the CDR3 is TGTGCCAGCAGCTTAGCGCAGGGGACCCATGGCTACACCTTC.